One sample yielded the 3 T cell receptor beta chains listed below, sequenced in a study of blood T cell repertoires in COVID-19 (dated by TCRdb to 2019 to 2021). Library prep was done by the immunoSEQ multiplex PCR assay. Imported from immuneACCESS, the table was reduced by TCRdb to in-frame sequences with V and J called. These copies leave out some clones; in studies compared against another copy, an unresolved V gene accounts for under half, and the cause of the remainder is not known. This sample lists more than 45,000 clones; 85% to 90% were detected once. The leading ten clones occupy 1.2% to 1.5% of the sample. The material sequenced was peripheral blood. The source is a man aged 55 to 70 with acute or convalescent COVID-19.

This rearrangement joins TRBV19 to TRBJ2-1, with TRBD1 as a possible D gene (5 bases). The CDR3 has 13 amino acids. Trimming pared 3 bases from V and 4 bases from J, leaving 7 bases between. CDR1 is LNHDA, CDR2 SQIVND, per germline (reference sequence). CDR3 protein: CASSIGQYNEQFF. In DNA, the CDR3 is TGTGCCAGTAGTATCGGACAATACAATGAGCAGTTCTTC.

The rearrangement joins TRBV30 to TRBJ1-2, with 7 bases aligning to TRBD1. The CDR3 is 15 residues long. V was pared by 0 bases and J by 4 bases, with 8 bases of the junction left unmatched. Germline V gene lookup returns CDR1 GTSNPN and CDR2 SVGIG (reference sequence). CDR3 in amino acids: CAWSVLRRGSYGYTF. Here the CDR3 DNA reads TGTGCCTGGAGTGTACTGCGCAGGGGGAGCTATGGCTACACCTTC.

J is TRBJ2-7 and V is TRBV11-3, with D possibly being TRBD2 (5 bases). The CDR3 extends over 14 amino acids. V was cut by 1 base and J by 1 base, with 8 bases left in between. The germline V gene encodes CDR1 SGHNT and CDR2 YENEEA. CDR3 amino acids: CASSLVRGSYEQYF. The DNA for the CDR3 is TGTGCCAGCAGCTTAGTTCGGGGATCCTACGAGCAGTACTTC.